Listed below are T cell receptor beta chains from one sample, sequenced in a study of shared clonotypes between healthy human individuals. TCRdb keeps only in-frame clones here, not all; method: immunoSEQ multiplex PCR. The sample carries 850,000 to 1,200,000 clones, roughly 80% recorded once. The specimen sequenced was memory CD4+ T cells sorted from blood. The receptors were sampled from a man aged 18 to 30 in good health. CDR3s include the opening cysteine and the closing phenylalanine or tryptophan. The D gene is left open where the match is weak. Size is stated for part of the rows, as once, few or many counts, or as a class when the clone is expanded.

TRBJ2-7 | TRBD2 | TRBV7-2 | few | TGTGCCAGCAGCTTAGGACTAGCGGCGGGGGAGCAGTACTTC | CASSLGLAAGEQYF
TRBJ2-7 | NA | TRBV4-1 | NA | TGCGCCAGCAGCCGCTCACCGGGATCTGGGGTCTACGAGCAGTACTTC | CASSRSPGSGVYEQYF
TRBJ1-2 | TRBD1 | TRBV11-2 | NA | TGTGCCAGCAGCTACACAGGGGGCGCCATCTATGGCTACACCTTC | CASSYTGGAIYGYTF
TRBJ2-2 | NA | TRBV7-2 | NA | TGTGCCAGCAGCTATGGTTCGGCGGGGAGCGGAACCGGGGAGCTGTTTTTT | CASSYGSAGSGTGELFF
TRBJ2-2 | NA | TRBV27 | NA | TGTGCCAGCAGTCCCAATGCCGGGGAGCTGTTTTTT | CASSPNAGELFF
TRBJ2-3 | NA | TRBV11-2 | NA | TGTGCCAGCAGCCGGGGGACAGTTGATACGCAGTATTTT | CASSRGTVDTQYF
TRBJ2-5 | NA | TRBV5-8 | NA | TGTGCCAGCAGCCCAACAGGGTCCCAAGAGACCCAGTACTTC | CASSPTGSQETQYF
TRBJ2-7 | NA | TRBV7-9 | NA | TGTGCCAGCAGCTCCTACCGCACCTACGAGCAGTACTTC | CASSSYRTYEQYF
TRBJ1-2 | NA | TRBV6-1 | NA | TGTGCCAGCAGCTACATTGAGGGGACGAGCTATGGCTACACCTTC | CASSYIEGTSYGYTF
TRBJ2-2 | NA | TRBV6-1 | NA | TGTGCCAGCGTTTTTGAACAGGGCGGCACCGGGGAGCTGTTTTTT | CASVFEQGGTGELFF
TRBJ1-6 | NA | TRBV28 | NA | TGTGCCCACGACCCGGGACGTAGAGGATCATCGGGGGGTTCACCCCTCCACTTT | CAHDPGRRGSSGGSPLHF
TRBJ1-5 | NA | TRBV5-6 | NA | TGTGCCAGCAGCCCAGCCCGCAATCAGCCCCAGCATTTT | CASSPARNQPQHF
TRBJ2-3 | TRBD1 | TRBV5-1 | once | TGCGCCAGCAGCCCAGGACAGGGGAACACAGATACGCAGTATTTT | CASSPGQGNTDTQYF
TRBJ2-2 | TRBD1 | TRBV25-1 | NA | TGTGCCAGCAGTGAATTCAGAACAGGGGGTTCCGGGGAGCTGTTTTTT | CASSEFRTGGSGELFF
TRBJ2-7 | NA | TRBV5-1 | NA | TGCGCCAGCAGCTTGGGCCACGGGACCTACGAGCAGTACTTC | CASSLGHGTYEQYF
TRBJ1-1 | NA | TRBV19 | NA | TGTGCCAGTACTCCCCAGGGGAACACTGAAGCTTTCTTT | CASTPQGNTEAFF
TRBJ1-6 | NA | TRBV6-1 | once | TGTGCCAGCAGTGAAGCGCCCGCTGCCAATGATTCACCCCTCCACTTT | CASSEAPAANDSPLHF
TRBJ2-7 | NA | TRBV4-3 | NA | TGCGCCAGCAGCCAAGAGTGGAAGGCCTACGAGCAGTACTTC | CASSQEWKAYEQYF
TRBJ2-3 | TRBD1 | TRBV2 | NA | TGTGCCAGCAGGCAGGACAGGAGCACAGATACGCAGTATTTT | CASRQDRSTDTQYF
TRBJ2-7 | TRBD1 | TRBV5-4 | NA | TGTGCCAGCAGCCTCACAGGGGTCTACGAGCAGTACTTC | CASSLTGVYEQYF
TRBJ2-5 | TRBD1 | TRBV10-1 | few | TGCGCCAGCAGTTCTACAGGGGATCGGGCTTGGGAGACCCAGTACTTC | CASSSTGDRAWETQYF
TRBJ1-5 | NA | TRBV7-2 | NA | TGTGCCAGCAGCTTAGCCGGGGACACCAATCAGCCCCAGCATTTT | CASSLAGDTNQPQHF
TRBJ1-2 | NA | TRBV6-1 | NA | TGTGCCAGCAGTGCAACGGGCTATGGCTACACCTTC | CASSATGYGYTF
TRBJ1-1 | NA | TRBV5-1 | many | TGCGCCAGCAGCTTGGGGGCAGTCACTGAAGCTTTCTTT | CASSLGAVTEAFF
TRBJ2-1 | TRBD1 | TRBV6-6 | once | TGTGCCAGCAGACTTGGACAGGGGCGATACAATGAGCAGTTCTTC | CASRLGQGRYNEQFF
TRBJ2-7 | TRBD2 | TRBV2 | many | TGTGCCAGCACCAACGGGGGGGCAGGCTACGAGCAGTACTTC | CASTNGGAGYEQYF
TRBJ2-6 | NA | TRBV5-1 | NA | TGCGCCAGCAGCATCGGACACTCTGGGGCCAACGTCCTGACTTTC | CASSIGHSGANVLTF
TRBJ1-4 | NA | TRBV10-2 | NA | TGCGCCAGCAGGAATCACATAGGAGGAGATTTTGAAAAACTGTTTTTT | CASRNHIGGDFEKLFF
TRBJ2-3 | TRBD2 | TRBV19 | NA | TGTGCCAGTAGTTGGCTCGTACGGGAGGCTAGCACAGATACGCAGTATTTT | CASSWLVREASTDTQYF
TRBJ2-7 | NA | TRBV11-2 | NA | TGTGCCAGCAGCTCCCTCTTGAATACTTGGGACAAAGCCTACGAGCAGTACTTC | CASSSLLNTWDKAYEQYF
TRBJ2-3 | NA | TRBV5-6 | NA | TGTGCCAGCAGCTTGCGCGGGGAAGATACGCAGTATTTT | CASSLRGEDTQYF
TRBJ2-1 | TRBD2 | TRBV4-1 | NA | TGCGCCAGCAGCCAAGTGTTGAGGAGGGAGGGCCGTTATGAGCAGTTCTTC | CASSQVLRREGRYEQFF
TRBJ2-7 | TRBD2 | TRBV5-4 | NA | TGTGCCAGCAGCTTCGGGACTAGCGGCGAGCAGTACTTC | CASSFGTSGEQYF
TRBJ2-1 | TRBD2 | TRBV5-4 | once | TGTGCCAGCAGCGCTACTAGCGGGGGGGCGGAGGAGCAGTTCTTC | CASSATSGGAEEQFF
TRBJ2-7 | TRBD2 | TRBV11-2 | NA | TGTGCCAGCAGCTTAGATAGGTTAGCGGGGGAGCAGTACTTC | CASSLDRLAGEQYF
TRBJ1-1 | NA | TRBV30 | NA | TGTGCCTGGAGACTCAGGGAGGACACTGAAGCTTTCTTT | CAWRLREDTEAFF
TRBJ2-2 | NA | TRBV19 | once | TGTGCCTGCCGACAGGGAGGGATTCTTGCCGGGGAGCTGTTTTTT | CACRQGGILAGELFF
TRBJ1-5 | TRBD1 | TRBV19 | NA | TGTGCCAGTACCACGGGACAGGGGAAACAGCCCCAGCATTTT | CASTTGQGKQPQHF
TRBJ1-1 | NA | TRBV20-1 | NA | TGCAGTGGACTCAGGGGAGAAGCTTTCTTT | CSGLRGEAFF
TRBJ1-2 | NA | TRBV28 | NA | TGTGCCAGCAGTTTAGCAAGGGGCGAGGGCTACACCTTC | CASSLARGEGYTF
TRBJ1-1 | NA | TRBV11-2 | once | TGTGCCAGCAGCCTAGGGATGATGAACACTGAAGCTTTCTTT | CASSLGMMNTEAFF
TRBJ2-1 | TRBD2 | TRBV5-1 | NA | TGCGCCAGCAGCCCAAAAGGACTAGTTGGCAATGAGCAGTTCTTC | CASSPKGLVGNEQFF
TRBJ1-2 | NA | TRBV5-6 | NA | TGTGCCAGCAGCTTTTTTCAGGGTGGCTACACCTTC | CASSFFQGGYTF
TRBJ2-3 | TRBD2 | TRBV2 | NA | TGTGCCAGCAGCGACGGGGGGGCACGTCGTGACACGCAGTATTTT | CASSDGGARRDTQYF
TRBJ2-2 | TRBD2 | TRBV4-1 | once | TGCGCCAGCAGCCGGTTCCCAGGGAGGGGGAACACCGGGGAGCTGTTTTTT | CASSRFPGRGNTGELFF
TRBJ1-2 | TRBD1 | TRBV10-3 | once | TGTGCCATCAGTGAGTCGCAGGGGGCGAACGGCTACACCTTC | CAISESQGANGYTF
TRBJ1-1 | TRBD1 | TRBV28 | NA | TGTGCCAGCAGTAGCGGACAGGGCTCTGAAGCTTTCTTT | CASSSGQGSEAFF
TRBJ1-6 | NA | TRBV7-8 | NA | TGTGCCAGCAGCTTAGAGGGGACGGTGAATTCACCCCTCCACTTT | CASSLEGTVNSPLHF